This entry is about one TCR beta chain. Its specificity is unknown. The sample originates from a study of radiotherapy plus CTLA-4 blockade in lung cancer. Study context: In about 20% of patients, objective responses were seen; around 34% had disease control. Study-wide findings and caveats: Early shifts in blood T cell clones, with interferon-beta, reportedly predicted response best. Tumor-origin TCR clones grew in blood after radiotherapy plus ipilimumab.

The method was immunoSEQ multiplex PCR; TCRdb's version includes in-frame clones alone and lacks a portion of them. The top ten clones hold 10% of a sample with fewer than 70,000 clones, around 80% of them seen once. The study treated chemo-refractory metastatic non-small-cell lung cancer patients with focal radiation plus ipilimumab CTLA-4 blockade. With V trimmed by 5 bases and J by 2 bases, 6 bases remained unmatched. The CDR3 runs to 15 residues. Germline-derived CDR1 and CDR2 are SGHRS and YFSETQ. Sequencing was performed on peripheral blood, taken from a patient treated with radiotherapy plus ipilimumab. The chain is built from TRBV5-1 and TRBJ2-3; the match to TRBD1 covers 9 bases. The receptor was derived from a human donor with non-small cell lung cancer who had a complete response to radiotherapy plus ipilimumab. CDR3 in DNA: TGCGCCAGCAGGGATGGACAGGGGCCCACAGATACGCAGTATTTT. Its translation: CASRDGQGPTDTQYF.